This TCR beta chain derives from a study of OX40 agonist ivuxolimab in advanced cancers. Study details: Patients' therapy was ivuxolimab, an antibody that acts as an agonist of OX40 (CD134). Dose-escalation patients' cancers were hepatocellular carcinoma, melanoma, renal cell or head and neck cancer.

V was shortened by 1 base and J by 1 base, with 15 bases between the two germline ends. The CDR3 loop spans 17 amino acids. Per germline, CDR1 MGHRA and CDR2 YSYEKL. Clones were read by immunoSEQ multiplex PCR, and TCRdb kept only the in-frame ones, dropping some. The sample lists under 25,000 clones; 82% were seen once. The sample holds a few counts of this clone. The antigen remains unidentified. Study outcomes and limitations: Dosing at 0.1 to 3.0 mg/kg was accompanied by clonal expansion of CD4+ and CD8+ blood T cells by week 6.

Patients who had autoimmune disease history or got systemic immunosuppression were left out. The material was CD4+ or CD8+ T cells sorted from blood, obtained in a trial of the OX40 agonist ivuxolimab. The origin of this receptor is an adult with an advanced solid tumor such as melanoma, head and neck, liver or kidney cancer. The chain has TRBV4-1 and TRBJ2-3; D may be TRBD2 (5 bases). CDR3 protein: CASSQGFQRRRTDTQYF. The CDR3 region has the DNA TGCGCCAGCAGCCAAGGATTCCAGCGGAGACGCACAGATACGCAGTATTTT.